This TCR beta chain was documented in a study of blood T cell repertoires in COVID-19. In the study overall: From the United States, Italy and Spain came samples of acute and convalescent COVID-19. Sources were T cells, B-cell-depleted T cells, or PBMCs; the material itself was cDNA or gDNA.

Per the original methods: Scientists estimated how many nucleated cells there were by amplifying reference gene primers. The protocol was immunoSEQ multiplex PCR, while the TCRdb copy is restricted to in-frame clones and leaves out a portion. V and J calls and clone size are those listed in that table; D and trimming were worked out from the DNA. The sample carries roughly 120,000 clones, roughly nine tenths recorded once. The clonotype originates from a man aged 50 to 59 with active COVID-19. The specimen was peripheral blood.

The DNA for the CDR3 is TGCAGTGCTAGTCCCCCTGCGGGGACCCAAGAGACCCAGTACTTC. Its protein product is CSASPPAGTQETQYF. This chain connects TRBV20-1 to TRBJ2-5, with D maybe TRBD2 (6 bases). In germline, CDR1 is DFQATT, CDR2 SNEGSKA (reference sequence). The V end was cut by 3 bases, the J end by 1 base, with 15 bases between. The CDR3 covers 15 residues.